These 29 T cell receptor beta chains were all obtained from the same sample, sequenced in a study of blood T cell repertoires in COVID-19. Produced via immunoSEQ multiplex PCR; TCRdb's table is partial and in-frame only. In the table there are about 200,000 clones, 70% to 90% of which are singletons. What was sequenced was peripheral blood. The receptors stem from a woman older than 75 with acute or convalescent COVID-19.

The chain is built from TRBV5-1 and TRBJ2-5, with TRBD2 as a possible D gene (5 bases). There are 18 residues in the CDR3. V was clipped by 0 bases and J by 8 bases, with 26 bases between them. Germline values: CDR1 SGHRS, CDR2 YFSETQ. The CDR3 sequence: CASSLAFPPSGEKRTQYF. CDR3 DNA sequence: TGCGCCAGCAGCTTGGCCTTCCCCCCATCCGGGGAGAAGAGAACCCAGTACTTC.

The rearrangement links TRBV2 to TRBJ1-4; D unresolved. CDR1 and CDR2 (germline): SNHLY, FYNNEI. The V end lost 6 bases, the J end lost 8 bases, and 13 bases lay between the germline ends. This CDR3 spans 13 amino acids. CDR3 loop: CASRPHHGEKLFF. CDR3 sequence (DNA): TGTGCCAGCAGACCCCATCACGGGGAAAAACTGTTTTTT. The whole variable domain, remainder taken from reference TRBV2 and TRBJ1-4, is EPEVTQTPSHQVTQMGQEVILRCVPISNHLYFYWYRQILGQKVEFLVSFYNNEISEKSEIFDDQFSVERPDGSNFTLKIRSTKLEDSAMYFCASRPHHGEKLFFGSGTQLSVL.

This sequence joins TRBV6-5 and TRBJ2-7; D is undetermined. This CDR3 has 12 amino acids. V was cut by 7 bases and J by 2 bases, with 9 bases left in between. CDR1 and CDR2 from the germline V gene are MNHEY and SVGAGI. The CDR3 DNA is TGTGCCAGCACCTCCGGTACCTACGAGCAGTACTTC. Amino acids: CASTSGTYEQYF.

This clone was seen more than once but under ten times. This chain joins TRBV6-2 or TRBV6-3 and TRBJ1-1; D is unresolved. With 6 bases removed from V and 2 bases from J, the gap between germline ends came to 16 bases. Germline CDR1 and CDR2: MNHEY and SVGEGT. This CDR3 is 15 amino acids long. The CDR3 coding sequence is TGTGCCAGCAGCCTACGGCGAGGCGCAAACACTGAAGCTTTCTTT. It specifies CASSLRRGANTEAFF.

CDR3 loop: CASSAGTVTEAFF. CDR3 coding DNA: TGTGCCAGTAGTGCGGGGACAGTCACTGAAGCTTTCTTT. The chain employs TRBV19 and TRBJ1-1; TRBD1 matches 7 bases. J was trimmed by 4 bases and V by 5 bases; bases with no gene match: 4. Per germline, CDR1 LNHDA and CDR2 SQIVND (reference sequence). The CDR3 runs to 13 residues.

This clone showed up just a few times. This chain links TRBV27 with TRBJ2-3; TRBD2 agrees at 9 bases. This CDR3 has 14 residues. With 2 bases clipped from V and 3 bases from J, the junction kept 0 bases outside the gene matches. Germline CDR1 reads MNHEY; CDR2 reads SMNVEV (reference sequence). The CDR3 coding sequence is TGTGCCAGCAGTTTAGGACTAGCGACAGATACGCAGTATTTT. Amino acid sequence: CASSLGLATDTQYF.

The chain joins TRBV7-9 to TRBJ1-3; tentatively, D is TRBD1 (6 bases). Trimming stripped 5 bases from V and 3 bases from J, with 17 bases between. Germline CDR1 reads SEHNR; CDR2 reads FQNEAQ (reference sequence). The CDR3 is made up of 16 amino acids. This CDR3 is CASSPGQLTGGNTIYF. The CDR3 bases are TGTGCCAGCAGCCCCGGACAGTTAACAGGTGGAAACACCATATATTTT.

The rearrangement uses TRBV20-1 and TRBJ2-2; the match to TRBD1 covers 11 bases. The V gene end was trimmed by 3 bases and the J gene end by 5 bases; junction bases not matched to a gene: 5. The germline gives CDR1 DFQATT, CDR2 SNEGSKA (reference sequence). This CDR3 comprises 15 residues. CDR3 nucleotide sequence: TGCAGTGCTAGTGAGGGGACAGGGGGTACCGGGGAGCTGTTTTTT. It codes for CSASEGTGGTGELFF.

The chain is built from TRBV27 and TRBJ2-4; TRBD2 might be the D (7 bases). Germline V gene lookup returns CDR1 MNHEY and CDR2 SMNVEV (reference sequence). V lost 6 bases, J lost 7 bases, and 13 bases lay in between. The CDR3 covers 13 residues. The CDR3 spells CASRVQGGNIQYF. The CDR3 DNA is TGTGCCAGCAGAGTACAGGGAGGGAACATTCAGTACTTC.

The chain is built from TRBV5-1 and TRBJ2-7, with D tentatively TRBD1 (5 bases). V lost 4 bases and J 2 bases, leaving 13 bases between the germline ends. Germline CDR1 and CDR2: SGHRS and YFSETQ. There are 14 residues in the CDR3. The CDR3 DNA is TGCGCCAGCAGCCGGCAGGGCAGTGCCTACGAGCAGTACTTC. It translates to CASSRQGSAYEQYF.

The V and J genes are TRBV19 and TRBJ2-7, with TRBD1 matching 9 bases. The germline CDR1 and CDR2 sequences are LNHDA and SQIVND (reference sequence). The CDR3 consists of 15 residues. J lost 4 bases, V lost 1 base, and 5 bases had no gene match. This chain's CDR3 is CASSIVGQGIYEQYF. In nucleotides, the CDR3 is TGTGCCAGTAGTATAGTGGGACAGGGTATTTACGAGCAGTACTTC.

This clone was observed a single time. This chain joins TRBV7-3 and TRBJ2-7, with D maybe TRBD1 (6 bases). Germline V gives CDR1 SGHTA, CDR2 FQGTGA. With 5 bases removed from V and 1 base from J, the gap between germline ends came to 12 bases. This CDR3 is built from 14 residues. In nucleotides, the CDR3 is TGTGCCAGCAGCCCCACAGGGTTATCCTACGAGCAGTACTTC. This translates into CASSPTGLSYEQYF.

This CDR3 reads CASSQVGQGRNIQYF. The CDR3, as DNA: TGTGCCAGCAGCCAAGTGGGGCAGGGGCGGAACATTCAGTACTTC. The chain carries TRBV3-1 (or the pseudogene TRBV3-2) and TRBJ2-4; the D gene is possibly TRBD1 (6 bases). This CDR3 contains 15 residues. Trimming took off 1 base at V and 7 bases at J, with 14 bases between the two ends. Germline V gives CDR1 LGHDT, CDR2 YNNKEL (reference sequence).

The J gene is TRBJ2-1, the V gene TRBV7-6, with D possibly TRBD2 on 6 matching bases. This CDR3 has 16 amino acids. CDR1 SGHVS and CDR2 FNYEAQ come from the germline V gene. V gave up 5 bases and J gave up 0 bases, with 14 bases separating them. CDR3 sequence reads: CASSVPGDPSYNEQFF. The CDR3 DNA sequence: TGTGCCAGCAGCGTACCGGGGGACCCCTCCTACAATGAGCAGTTCTTC. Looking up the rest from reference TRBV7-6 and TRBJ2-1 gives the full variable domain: GAGVSQSPRYKVTKRGQDVALRCDPISGHVSLYWYRQALGQGPEFLTYFNYEAQQDKSGLPNDRFSAERPEGSISTLTIQRTEQRDSAMYRCASSVPGDPSYNEQFFGPGTRLTVL.

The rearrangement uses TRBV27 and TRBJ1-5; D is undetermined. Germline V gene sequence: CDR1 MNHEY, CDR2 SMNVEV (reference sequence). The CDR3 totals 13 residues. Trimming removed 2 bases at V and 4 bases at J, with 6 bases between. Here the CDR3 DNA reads TGTGCCAGCAGTTTACTCAGGAATCAGCCCCAGCATTTT. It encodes CASSLLRNQPQHF.

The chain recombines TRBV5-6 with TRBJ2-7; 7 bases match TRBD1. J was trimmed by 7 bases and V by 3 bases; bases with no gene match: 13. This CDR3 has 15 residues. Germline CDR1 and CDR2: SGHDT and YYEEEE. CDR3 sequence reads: CASSSDLTGDKEQYF. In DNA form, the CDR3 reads TGTGCCAGCAGCTCAGACCTCACAGGGGATAAGGAGCAGTACTTC.

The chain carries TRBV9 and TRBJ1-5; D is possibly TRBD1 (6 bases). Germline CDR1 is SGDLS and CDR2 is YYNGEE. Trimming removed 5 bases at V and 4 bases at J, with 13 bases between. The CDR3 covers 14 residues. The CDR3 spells CASSSNRENQPQHF. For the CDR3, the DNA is TGTGCCAGCAGTTCCAACAGGGAAAATCAGCCCCAGCATTTT.

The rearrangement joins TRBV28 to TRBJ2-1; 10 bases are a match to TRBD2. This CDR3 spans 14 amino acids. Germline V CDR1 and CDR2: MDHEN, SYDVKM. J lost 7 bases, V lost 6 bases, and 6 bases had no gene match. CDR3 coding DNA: TGTGCCAGCAGGATACTAGCGGGACAGAATGAGCAGTTCTTC. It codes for CASRILAGQNEQFF.

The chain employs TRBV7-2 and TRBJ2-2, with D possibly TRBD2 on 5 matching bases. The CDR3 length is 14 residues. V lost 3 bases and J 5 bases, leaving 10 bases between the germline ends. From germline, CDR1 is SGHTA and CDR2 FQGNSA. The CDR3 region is CASSFFRETGELFF. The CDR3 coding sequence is TGTGCCAGCAGCTTTTTTAGGGAGACCGGGGAGCTGTTTTTT.

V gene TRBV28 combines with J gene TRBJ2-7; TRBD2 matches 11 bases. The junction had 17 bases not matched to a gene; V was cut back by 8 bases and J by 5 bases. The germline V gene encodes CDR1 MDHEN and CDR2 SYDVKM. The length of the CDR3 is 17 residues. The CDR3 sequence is CASGRTLLAGASHEQYF. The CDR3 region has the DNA TGTGCCAGCGGCCGGACCTTACTAGCGGGAGCTTCTCACGAGCAGTACTTC.

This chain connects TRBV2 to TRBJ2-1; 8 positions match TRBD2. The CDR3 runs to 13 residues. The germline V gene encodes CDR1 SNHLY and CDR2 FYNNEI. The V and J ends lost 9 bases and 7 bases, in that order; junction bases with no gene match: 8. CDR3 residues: CASEREPGNEQFF. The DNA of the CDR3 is TGTGCCAGTGAGCGGGAGCCGGGGAATGAGCAGTTCTTC.

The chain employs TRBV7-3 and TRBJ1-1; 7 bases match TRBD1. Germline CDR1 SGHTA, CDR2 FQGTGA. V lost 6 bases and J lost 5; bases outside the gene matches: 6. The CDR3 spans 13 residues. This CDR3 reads CASRRQGTTEAFF. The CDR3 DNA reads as TGTGCCAGCAGGCGACAGGGCACAACTGAAGCTTTCTTT.

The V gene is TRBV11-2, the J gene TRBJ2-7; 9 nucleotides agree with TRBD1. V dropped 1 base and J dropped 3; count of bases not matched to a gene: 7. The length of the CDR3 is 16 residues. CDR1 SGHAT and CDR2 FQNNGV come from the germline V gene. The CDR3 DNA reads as TGTGCCAGCAGCTTAGTCTCCGGGACAGGGATCTACGAGCAGTACTTC. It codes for CASSLVSGTGIYEQYF.

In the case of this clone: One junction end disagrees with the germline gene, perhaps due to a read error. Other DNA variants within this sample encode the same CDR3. The CDR3 spells CASTWTSGAWNEQFF. In DNA form, the CDR3 reads TGTGCCAGCACCTGGACTAGCGGGGCCTGGAATGAGCAGTTCTTC. The chain joins TRBV5-1 to TRBJ2-1; 12 bases align to TRBD2. CDR1 is SGHRS and CDR2 is YFSETQ in the germline V gene. CDR3 length equals 15 residues.

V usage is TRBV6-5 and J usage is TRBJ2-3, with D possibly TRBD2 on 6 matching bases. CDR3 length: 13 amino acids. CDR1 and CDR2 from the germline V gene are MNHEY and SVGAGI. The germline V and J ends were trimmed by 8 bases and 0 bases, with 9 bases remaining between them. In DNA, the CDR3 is TGTGCCAGCGAGGACTATAGCACAGATACGCAGTATTTT. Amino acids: CASEDYSTDTQYF.

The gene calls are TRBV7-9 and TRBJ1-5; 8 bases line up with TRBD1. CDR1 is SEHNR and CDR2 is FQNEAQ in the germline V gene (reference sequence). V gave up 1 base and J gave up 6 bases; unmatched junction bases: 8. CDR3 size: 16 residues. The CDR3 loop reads CASSLGTGGISQPQHF. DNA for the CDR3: TGTGCCAGCAGCTTAGGAACAGGGGGAATTTCTCAGCCCCAGCATTTT.

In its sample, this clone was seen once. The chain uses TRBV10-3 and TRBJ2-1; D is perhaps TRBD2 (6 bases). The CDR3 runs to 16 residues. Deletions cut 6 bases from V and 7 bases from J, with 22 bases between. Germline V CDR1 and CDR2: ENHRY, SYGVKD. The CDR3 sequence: CAISRPGPTGRNEQFF. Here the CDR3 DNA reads TGTGCCATCAGCAGACCGGGACCAACTGGGAGGAATGAGCAGTTCTTC.

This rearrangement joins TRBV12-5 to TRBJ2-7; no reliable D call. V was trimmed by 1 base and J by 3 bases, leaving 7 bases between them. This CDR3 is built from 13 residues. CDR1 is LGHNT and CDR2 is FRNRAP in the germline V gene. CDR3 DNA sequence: TGTGCTAGTGGTTTGGAAGGCGGCTACGAGCAGTACTTC. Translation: CASGLEGGYEQYF.

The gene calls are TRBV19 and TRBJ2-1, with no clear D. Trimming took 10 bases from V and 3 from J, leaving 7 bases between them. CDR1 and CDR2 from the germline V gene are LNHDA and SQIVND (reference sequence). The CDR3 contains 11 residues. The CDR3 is CATQRYNEQFF. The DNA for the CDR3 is TGTGCCACCCAGCGCTACAATGAGCAGTTCTTC.